Reported below is one T cell receptor (beta chain). Its antigen is unidentified. This CDR3 contains 16 residues. Germline values: CDR1 DFQATT, CDR2 SNEGSKA (reference sequence). Reanalyzing the 5' RACE reads, TCRdb keeps one entry per CDR3 protein, without DNA. This sample's clone table lists about 260,000 distinct CDR3 sequences. This specimen comes from a study of T cells expressing NK-cell markers. Study-wide findings and caveats: It was still unclear whether expanded NKG2C+ T cell clones were HCMV specific.

J is TRBJ2-7 and V is TRBV20-1; as DNA is missing, the TRBD2 call by TCRdb cannot be tested. Source material: blood T cells: a sorted CD56 or NKG2C T cell subset, CD4+ or CD8+ T cells, or bulk PBMC T cells (not recorded which). This receptor was taken from a woman between 18 and 75 years old in good health. CDR3 amino acids: CSASELAGGIRLEQYF.